Listed here are 7 T cell receptor beta chains from one sample, sequenced in a study of OX40 agonist ivuxolimab in advanced cancers. Clones were read by immunoSEQ multiplex PCR, and TCRdb kept only the in-frame ones, dropping some. The sample includes 50,000 to 60,000 clones, more than 75% of them seen just once. The sample here was CD4+ or CD8+ T cells sorted from blood, taken in a trial of the OX40 agonist ivuxolimab. The receptor source for this set is an adult with an advanced solid tumor such as melanoma, head and neck, liver or kidney cancer.

The rearrangement joins TRBV19 to TRBJ2-3; TRBD2 aligns across 7 bases. The CDR3 loop spans 14 amino acids. V lost 8 bases to trimming and J lost 2 bases; unmatched junction nucleotides: 7. CDR1 is LNHDA, CDR2 SQIVND, per germline (reference sequence). For the CDR3, the DNA is TGTGCCAGTGGATCTAGCGGTGACACAGATACGCAGTATTTT. As protein: CASGSSGDTDTQYF. The entire variable domain, with the rest obtained from reference TRBV19 and TRBJ2-3, is as follows: DGGITQSPKYLFRKEGQNVTLSCEQNLNHDAMYWYRQDPGQGLRLIYYSQIVNDFQKGDIAEGYSVSREKKESFPLTVTSAQKNPTAFYLCASGSSGDTDTQYFGPGTRLTVL.

CDR3 loop: CASSPYGDTEAFF. The CDR3 coding sequence is TGTGCCAGCAGCCCGTACGGGGACACTGAAGCTTTCTTT. J is TRBJ1-1 and V is TRBV6-1; no definite D call. CDR1 and CDR2 (germline): MNHNS, SASEGT. This CDR3 spans 13 amino acids. The germline V and J ends were trimmed by 6 bases and 3 bases, with 11 bases remaining between them.

By sample fraction, this clone is medium-sized. The rearrangement joins TRBV9 to TRBJ2-7; D may be TRBD1 (6 bases). The CDR3 runs 16 residues. V gave up 3 bases and J gave up 1 base, with 17 bases separating them. CDR1 is SGDLS, CDR2 YYNGEE, per germline. Written as DNA, the CDR3 is TGTGCCAGCAGCGCCTCATCGGGGACAACTTCCTACGAGCAGTACTTC. Protein product: CASSASSGTTSYEQYF. Full variable domain (remainder filled in from reference TRBV9 and TRBJ2-7): DSGVTQTPKHLITATGQRVTLRCSPRSGDLSVYWYQQSLDQGLQFLIQYYNGEERAKGNILERFSAQQFPDLHSELNLSSLELGDSALYFCASSASSGTTSYEQYFGPGTRLTVT.

The gene calls are TRBV7-2 and TRBJ1-4; perhaps TRBD1 as D (5 bases). CDR1 is SGHTA, CDR2 FQGNSA, per germline. The CDR3 is 14 amino acids. The V end was cut by 1 base, the J end by 5 bases, with 8 bases between. The CDR3 protein is CASSLVPGNEKLFF. DNA of the CDR3: TGTGCCAGCAGCTTAGTACCAGGGAATGAAAAACTGTTTTTT. The complete variable domain, with remaining parts taken from reference TRBV7-2 and TRBJ1-4, reads GAGVSQSPSNKVTEKGKDVELRCDPISGHTALYWYRQSLGQGLEFLIYFQGNSAPDKSGLPSDRFSAERTGGSVSTLTIQRTQQEDSAVYLCASSLVPGNEKLFFGSGTQLSVL.

The gene calls are TRBV12-2 and TRBJ2-3; the table's D gene call, TRBD2, was not cross checked with the DNA. TRBV12-2 is classified as a pseudogene. This CDR3 is built from 15 residues. The CDR3 here is CASRLAWGGPDTQYF. The CDR3 DNA reads as TGTGCAAGTCGCTTAGCATGGGGAGGGCCAGATACGCAGTATTTT.

V and J are TRBV20-1 and TRBJ2-7; 8 nucleotides line up with TRBD1. Germline CDR1 is DFQATT and CDR2 is SNEGSKA (reference sequence). With V trimmed by 8 bases and J by 2 bases, 2 bases remained unmatched. The length of the CDR3 is 11 residues. The CDR3, as DNA: TGCAGTCCGACAGGGGCCTACGAGCAGTACTTC. Its translation is CSPTGAYEQYF.

V and J are TRBV9 and TRBJ2-7; D is unresolved. Trimming took 4 bases from V and 4 from J, leaving 9 bases between them. This CDR3 has 12 residues. Germline CDR1 reads SGDLS; CDR2 reads YYNGEE. Written as DNA, the CDR3 is TGTGCCAGCAGCCGTACGGCATACGAGCAGTACTTC. The encoded protein is CASSRTAYEQYF.